This T cell receptor beta chain is drawn from a study of cytomegalovirus exposure and HLA in healthy donors (dated by TCRdb to the late 2010s). Regarding the research as a whole: An earlier analysis of some 600 of the donors reported about 260 Gb of sequence data and 90 million to 120 million unique TCR beta sequences obtained from approximately 180 million T cells. Roughly 320 gigabases of sequencing data and 70 million to 95 million unique TCR sequences made up an early release that covered some 640 HLA-typed donors. Of the roughly 410 genotyped donors, 65% to 90% were placed in the genetic ancestry cluster associated with self-reported Caucasian donors. The study aimed to test whether signatures of past pathogen exposure could be identified by cataloging public T cell receptors. Using immunosequencing, the study profiled T cell repertoires from fewer than 850 subjects and related those repertoires to cytomegalovirus serostatus. In addition to the first cohort of 666 subjects, a separate validation cohort of about 120 different subjects was used. To predict cytomegalovirus infection status, the study combined high-throughput TCR immunosequencing, statistical association of individual TCRs with disease status, and machine learning. A later analysis re-analyzed previously published TCR beta repertoires from about 600 donors and added high-resolution HLA genotyping to study TCR occurrence patterns. Rather than using new phenotypic data, the later analysis identified candidate immune exposures from TCR beta sequences and from how often those sequences occurred across donors. An earlier analysis of fewer than 750 of the donors used high-throughput TCR beta sequencing to judge whether each TCR beta V gene segment behaved as functional or pseudogenic. Donor age, sex, ethnicity and CMV serostatus were compiled alongside the repertoire data. In a later genetic analysis, genome-wide SNP genotypes for about 65% of the roughly 700 donors were used, and that subset was treated as a discovery cohort. All discovery cohort repertoires had been generated on a single sequencing platform. Both class I and class II loci were covered by HLA typing, at four-digit resolution. Typing coverage varied by locus: roughly 629-630 donors for A, B, C, DRB1 and DQB1; under 550 for DQA1; around 570 for DPA1; around 490 for DPB1. Because of strong linkage in the cohort, roughly five DR-DQ haplotypes were treated as single units for association and clustering. Among roughly 400 genotyped donors of the cohort, an average of roughly 240,000 unique TCR beta nucleotide sequences were sequenced per donor, 15% to 20% of them non-productive.

The cohort comprised fewer than 700 healthy bone marrow donors. Cohort members were all nominally healthy when sampled, although unrecorded immune exposures were likely present. The donor was CMV seronegative and was included in the group of under 450 seronegative cohort members. Each donor provided a peripheral blood sample, and peripheral blood mononuclear cells were used for TCR beta sequencing. The Qiagen DNeasy Blood Extraction Kit was used to extract genomic DNA from the blood cell samples. Libraries were prepared through the immunoSEQ multiplex PCR assay. The multiplex PCR relied on a mix of 60 forward primers for TCR Vbeta segments and 13 reverse primers for TCR Jbeta segments. A multiplex PCR assay on genomic DNA amplified the CDR3 region of rearranged TCR beta genes. The Illumina HiSeq System was used to sequence the amplified TCR beta libraries as 87-base-pair reads. Per the source publication's procedure: A later analysis counted about 82 million unique TCR beta chains across the approximately 700 repertoires, and some 12 million of these chains were shared by at least two donors. Raw reads were error-corrected and collapsed into unique sequences with a nearest-neighbor algorithm that merged closely related sequences to remove PCR and sequencing errors. CDR3 sequences were aligned to IMGT reference sequences to assign V, D and J gene segments. For a sequence to be retained, a match of at least six nucleotides to both a V gene segment and a J gene segment was required. A rearrangement was called productive if the CDR3 had no stop codons and remained in frame with V and J, and every other rearrangement was called non-productive. Following IMGT convention, CDR3 was defined as the stretch from the second conserved V-encoded cysteine up to the conserved J-encoded phenylalanine. The earlier analysis of 500 to 750 of the donors excluded any sequence lacking an unambiguous match to a single V gene segment. In an earlier analysis of several hundred of the donors, V segments were called functional above 56.7% productive rearrangements and were called segregating when the between-donor standard deviation exceeded 5%. A statistical classification framework was built to diagnose cytomegalovirus status from the catalog of TCR beta chain sequences. V and J gene assignment, in a later analysis, came from comparing TCR nucleotide sequences with IMGT/GENE-DB human TR gene sequences. Using the TCRdist pipeline, a later analysis assigned CDR3 sequences along with most-parsimonious VDJ recombination scenarios. A later analysis defined each TCR beta chain by its CDR3 amino acid sequence plus V-gene family, and excluded reads lacking a unique V-gene family. To address suspected cross-contamination and a sequencing artifact, a later analysis removed 550 to 750 highly shared, low-generation-probability nucleotide sequences. For each public chain, a later analysis derived a clonal expansion index from normalized ranks of inferred template counts within each repertoire. A later analysis computed generation probabilities with a VDJ recombination model fitted to out-of-frame rearrangements, and checked the results against IGoR. In a later analysis, hypergeometric tests were used to score TCR-TCR, TCR-HLA and TCR-CMV co-occurrence, with a repertoire-size bias correction applied to TCR pairs. To estimate false discovery rates, a later analysis permuted the HLA or CMV assignments 20 times. In a later analysis, co-occurring TCRs were grouped using DBSCAN, with TCRdist sequence similarity added in when clustering inside HLA-allele-positive subsets. Repertoires with fewer than 30,000 or more than 120,000 public chains were left out of co-occurrence clustering, as were about 5 repertoires with anomalous nucleotide sharing. The immuneACCESS repertoire file appears here via TCRdb, limited to in-frame rearrangements. These files lack a portion of the clones; in checked studies, under half of the deficit traces to unresolved V genes, and the cause of the others is not known. The V and J calls and clone size come from that table; D and trimming were worked out from the DNA. The sample table contains roughly 150,000 clones; only one count was recorded for under 90% of them. The ten top clones hold around 2.5% of the sample.

Looking up the germline V gene yields CDR1 MDHEN and CDR2 SYDVKM. From its cysteine to its phenylalanine, the CDR3 spans 16 amino acids. Solely the CDR3 DNA is kept, with 48 bases framed from the first base. V and J lose 2 bases and 0 bases, and a span of 13 bases separates them. Comments on this clone: Its antigen specificity is not known. Within one base of it there is no much larger clone, and no base qualities were kept.

Study-wide conclusions, independent of this receptor: A later analysis found that HLA-associated TCR beta chains were more clonally expanded and had lower generation probabilities than equally common non-associated chains. Because HLA typing was unavailable for some donors at each locus, only the typed subset was used in association tests. Cytomegalovirus status was reported to be diagnosed by the classifier with high specificity and sensitivity in both the original and validation cohorts. Correlated functional status among segregating V segments might reflect linkage disequilibrium, but an unknown experimental factor could not be ruled out. Assigning TCR associations to individual alleles was difficult when HLA alleles, especially DR and DQ, strongly co-occurred. In a later genetic analysis, fewer N-insertions in productive TCRs were reported among donors in an Asian-associated ancestry cluster than the roughly 700-donor mean. An association between a missense DCLRE1C variant and V-gene and J-gene trimming of TCR beta chains was found in a later genetic analysis and replicated in an independent cohort. Most CMV-associated TCR beta chains appeared to be HLA-restricted in a later analysis, and the HLA associations seemed to be driven largely by CMV exposure. An earlier analysis of approximately 500 of the donors showed that most TCR beta V segments appeared in productive rearrangements either about 87% or about 30% of the time, which broadly matched IMGT annotations. This cohort had only TCR beta chains sequenced, and the lack of alpha or paired-chain data limited which features could be detected. According to a later analysis, TCR association rates differed among HLA loci, with DRB1 alleles showing the most associated TCRs and HLA-C alleles showing the fewest. Across donors, most TCR sequences were observed very rarely, whereas some public TCRs were present in many individuals. For the cohort, immune exposure information was limited to CMV serostatus. In a later analysis, several top co-occurrence clusters were reported to appear linked to parvovirus B19, influenza, CMV and Epstein-Barr virus. In the study, about 150 TCR beta chains were listed as associated with cytomegalovirus. It was suggested by the authors that the approach could potentially be generalized to other disease states and immunological phenotypes. Specific HLA alleles were associated with 15,000 to 20,000 TCR beta sequences at a false discovery rate of 0.05 in a later analysis. The 87-base-pair reads could not distinguish some IMGT-functional V segments, including TRBV6-2 and TRBV6-3, so those segments were excluded. A further reported finding was that TCR beta sequences accurately predicted the HLA-A and HLA-B alleles for most subjects in the first cohort. The presence/absence analyses assumed that sequencing depth was roughly uniform across donors, and that assumption may not be true. Three of the identified cytomegalovirus-associated TCR beta chains were confirmed in vitro to be specific for cytomegalovirus antigens. A cluster of highly shared sequence variants was judged likely to be a technical artifact of the sequencing pipeline. Because counts were too low, fewer than 20 rarely observed V segments, including chromosome 9 orphons, were excluded from the earlier analysis of several hundred of the donors.

The receptor was isolated from a male donor in good health and CMV-seronegative. The sample comprised PBMCs. The chain is made from TRBV28 and TRBJ2-5, and possibly TRBD2, on 7 matching bases. The nucleotide sequence is TGTGCCAGCAGTTTACAGGGAGGGGGGTACCAAGAGACCCAGTACTTC. It codes for CASSLQGGGYQETQYF.